Below, 4 T cell receptor beta chains from the same sample are listed, as sequenced in a study of T cells in Graves' hyperthyroidism and ophthalmopathy (dated by TCRdb to the late 2010s). The method behind the library was multiplex PCR. TCRdb shows the sequencer as Illumina HiSeq 2000. TCR beta CDR3 regions were amplified from RNA transcripts. For the first round of RT-PCR on the TCR CDR3, the HTBI primer set was used together with the Qiagen OneStep RT-PCR kit. The raw public data were reprocessed by TCRdb itself: fastp quality trimming at Q25, MiXCR clonotype calling, in-frame beta chains only. One record per CDR3 amino acid sequence lists the most common genes and DNA. Across this sample there are hundreds of thousands of distinct CDR3 sequences, with approximately 15% seen only once. The ten largest clones represent around 3.5% of the sample. Sequences were obtained from blood. The origin of the receptors is a woman aged 40 to 49 with Graves' ophthalmopathy.

This clonotype was seen repeatedly, ten times or more. V and J are TRBV11-2 and TRBJ2-2, with 9 bases identical to TRBD1. Germline lookup yields CDR1 SGHAT and CDR2 FQNNGV. The V and J ends lost 6 bases and 1 base, in that order; junction bases with no gene match: 3. This CDR3 has 15 amino acids. For the CDR3, the DNA is TGTGCCAGCAGGCGGGGACAGGGGAACACCGGGGAGCTGTTTTTT. This translates into CASRRGQGNTGELFF. The full variable domain, rest sourced from reference TRBV11-2 and TRBJ2-2, is EAGVAQSPRYKIIEKRQSVAFWCNPISGHATLYWYQQILGQGPKLLIQFQNNGVVDDSQLPKDRFSAERLKGVDSTLKIQPAKLEDSAVYLCASRRGQGNTGELFFGEGSRLTVL.

This clonotype has more than one count but fewer than ten. The chain is built from TRBV3-1 and TRBJ1-5; D is uncertain. Germline V gives CDR1 LGHDT, CDR2 YNNKEL (reference sequence). Trimming stripped 3 bases from V and 9 bases from J, with 12 bases between. The CDR3 is 13 residues long. The CDR3 DNA reads as TGTGCCAGCAGCCAGACCTCTTGGGGGCCCCAGCATTTT. As protein: CASSQTSWGPQHF. Supplemented by reference TRBV3-1 and TRBJ1-5, the full variable domain reads DTAVSQTPKYLVTQMGNDKSIKCEQNLGHDTMYWYKQDSKKFLKIMFSYNNKELIINETVPNRFSPKSPDKAHLNLHINSLELGDSAVYFCASSQTSWGPQHFGDGTRLSIL.

This clonotype was seen more than once but under ten times. V and J are TRBV30 and TRBJ1-6, with a possible D match to TRBD1 (5 bases). CDR1 and CDR2 from the germline V gene are GTSNPN and SVGIG (reference sequence). The CDR3 totals 15 residues. V was cut by 4 bases and J by 4 bases, with 14 bases left in between. DNA for the CDR3: TGTGCCTGGAACGCAGAGGCAGGGTATAATTCACCCCTCCACTTT. Protein product: CAWNAEAGYNSPLHF.

The chain uses TRBV7-6 and TRBJ1-2; no definite D call. This CDR3 has 15 residues. Germline values: CDR1 SGHVS, CDR2 FNYEAQ. V shed 4 bases and J shed 4 bases, with 16 bases lying between them. DNA of the CDR3: TGTGCCAGCAGCTCGCTTCCCGAGGGAGCCTATGGCTACACCTTC. Translating gives CASSSLPEGAYGYTF.